This T cell receptor beta chain comes out of a study of blood T cell repertoires in COVID-19. Turning to the study itself: Sites in the United States, Italy and Spain provided acute and convalescent COVID-19 samples. The cDNA or gDNA used as material had been derived from T cells, B-cell-depleted T cells, or PBMCs.

Method: immunoSEQ multiplex PCR; TCRdb's copy keeps in-frame clones and lacks some. The profile covers under 50,000 clones, with about 89% appearing a single time and roughly 6% taken by the ten largest. After removal of 7 bases from V and 0 bases from J, the junction contained 24 bases not matched to a gene. Looked up from germline, CDR1 is WNHNN and CDR2 is SYGVQD (reference sequence). The CDR3 is 22 residues long. This clone was seen only a few times. The clonotype originates from a man between 65 and 85 years old with active COVID-19. The gene calls are TRBV10-1 and TRBJ1-6; 7 bases align to TRBD1. The sample taken for sequencing was peripheral blood. The CDR3 loop reads CASNKAGTANNVRSSYNSPLHF. The CDR3, as DNA: TGCGCCAGCAATAAGGCGGGGACAGCGAACAATGTAAGGAGCTCCTATAATTCACCCCTCCACTTT.